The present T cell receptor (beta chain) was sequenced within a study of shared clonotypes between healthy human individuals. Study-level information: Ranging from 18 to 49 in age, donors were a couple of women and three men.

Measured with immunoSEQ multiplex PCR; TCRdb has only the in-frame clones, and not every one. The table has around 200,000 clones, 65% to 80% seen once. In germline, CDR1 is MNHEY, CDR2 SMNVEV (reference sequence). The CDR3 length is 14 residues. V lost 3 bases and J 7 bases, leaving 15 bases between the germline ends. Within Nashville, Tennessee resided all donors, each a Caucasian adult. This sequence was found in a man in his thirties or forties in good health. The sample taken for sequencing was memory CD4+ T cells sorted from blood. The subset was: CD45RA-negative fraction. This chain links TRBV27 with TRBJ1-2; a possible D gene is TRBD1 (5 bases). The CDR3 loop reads CASSFRERGGGYTF. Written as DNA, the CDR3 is TGTGCCAGCAGTTTCAGGGAACGGGGCGGTGGCTACACCTTC.